These 18 T cell receptor beta chains originate from one sample sequenced in a study of patients and donors after allogeneic stem cell transplantation. TCRdb reanalysed the RT-PCR reads using MiXCR and keeps one entry per CDR3 protein. The profile shows approximately 410,000 distinct CDR3 sequences, approximately 16% of them singletons. Sequencing was performed on blood, either unsorted or a sorted T cell fraction (not recorded which). The source of these receptors is a human donor who was either an allogeneic HSCT recipient or a stem cell or donor lymphocyte infusion donor (not recorded which). It is not recorded whose cells these are; they may come from a transplant donor.

The chain is built from TRBV6-1 and TRBJ2-1, with 8 positions matching TRBD1. The junction had 6 bases not matched to a gene; V was cut back by 5 bases and J by 6 bases. CDR3 length equals 14 residues. From germline, CDR1 is MNHNS and CDR2 SASEGT. The CDR3 coding sequence is TGTGCCAGCAGTCCCTGGACAGGGATCAATGAGCAGTTCTTC. Protein product: CASSPWTGINEQFF.

In its sample, this clonotype was seen a few times. The chain couples TRBV9 to TRBJ2-7, with a possible D match to TRBD2 (7 bases). The CDR3 runs to 17 residues. CDR1 and CDR2 from the germline V gene are SGDLS and YYNGEE. V lost 4 bases to trimming and J lost 3 bases, with 23 bases between them. The CDR3 here is CASSKGGGFVSLYEQYF. DNA of the CDR3: TGTGCCAGCAGCAAAGGGGGGGGATTCGTAAGTCTCTACGAGCAGTACTTC. The full variable domain, in which reference TRBV9 and TRBJ2-7 provide the parts outside the CDR3, is DSGVTQTPKHLITATGQRVTLRCSPRSGDLSVYWYQQSLDQGLQFLIQYYNGEERAKGNILERFSAQQFPDLHSELNLSSLELGDSALYFCASSKGGGFVSLYEQYFGPGTRLTVT.

The chain has TRBV11-2 and TRBJ2-7; a weak D match, TRBD2 (5 bases). V was trimmed by 5 bases and J by 4 bases, leaving 12 bases between them. Looked up from germline, CDR1 is SGHAT and CDR2 is FQNNGV. The CDR3 contains 13 residues. CDR3 bases: TGTGCCAGCAGCCCCCTAGAGCGGTACGAGCAGTACTTC. Protein sequence: CASSPLERYEQYF.

This clonotype showed up just a few times. The CDR3 loop is CASSYEGLSSYNSPLHF. CDR3 DNA sequence: TGTGCCAGCAGTTACGAGGGTCTGAGCTCCTATAATTCACCCCTCCACTTT. The chain joins TRBV6-5 to TRBJ1-6, with D unresolved. The germline V and J ends were trimmed by 2 bases and 0 bases, with 11 bases remaining between them. Germline CDR1 is MNHEY and CDR2 is SVGAGI. The CDR3 is 17 amino acids.

This clonotype showed up just a few times. The rearrangement links TRBV20-1 to TRBJ2-1; D possibly matches TRBD1 or TRBD2 (5 bases each). The CDR3 loop spans 17 amino acids. The V and J ends lost 5 bases and 3 bases respectively, with 23 bases between them. CDR1 DFQATT and CDR2 SNEGSKA come from the germline V gene (reference sequence). CDR3 DNA: TGCAGTGCTTTTGGACTCGGGCAGGGTATAAGCTACAATGAGCAGTTCTTC. It codes for CSAFGLGQGISYNEQFF.

The chain couples TRBV6-1 to TRBJ2-2; D is undetermined. Trimming removed 0 bases from V and 1 base from J, with 12 bases in between. Germline-derived CDR1 and CDR2 are MNHNS and SASEGT. This CDR3 spans 17 amino acids. The CDR3 protein is CASSEALRLVNTGELFF. In DNA, the CDR3 is TGTGCCAGCAGTGAAGCGCTTCGGCTAGTGAACACCGGGGAGCTGTTTTTT.

The V gene is TRBV6-1, the J gene TRBJ1-2; D is possibly TRBD1 (5 bases). This CDR3 spans 13 amino acids. Trimming stripped 10 bases from V and 8 bases from J, with 20 bases between. Germline CDR1 reads MNHNS; CDR2 reads SASEGT. CDR3 sequence (DNA): TGTGCCACTATAGACAGAGGGGCTGGGGGCTACACCTTC. Translating gives CATIDRGAGGYTF.

This clonotype was detected only a few times. Written as DNA, the CDR3 is TGCGCCAGCAGCCGTAGGGTATCCAGCGGGGGGTACCACGAGCAGTACTTC. This encodes CASSRRVSSGGYHEQYF. The chain uses TRBV4-3 and TRBJ2-7; TRBD2 agrees at 9 bases. V lost 4 bases and J lost 5; bases outside the gene matches: 15. Per germline, CDR1 LGHNA and CDR2 YSLEER. The length of the CDR3 is 17 residues.

The V gene is TRBV20-1, the J gene TRBJ1-6; D is ambiguous. The CDR3 loop spans 14 amino acids. Trimming pared 5 bases from V and 7 bases from J, leaving 15 bases between. The germline CDR1 and CDR2 sequences are DFQATT and SNEGSKA (reference sequence). The DNA of the CDR3 is TGCAGTGCTCGAAGTGTGAAGGAAAATTCACCCCTCCACTTT. This encodes CSARSVKENSPLHF.

CDR3 loop: CSAGQGAKAGANVLTF. In DNA form, the CDR3 reads TGCAGTGCCGGACAGGGGGCGAAAGCTGGGGCCAACGTCCTGACTTTC. V is TRBV20-1 and J is TRBJ2-6; 11 bases fit TRBD1. J was trimmed by 2 bases and V by 6 bases; bases with no gene match: 6. The CDR3 sequence is 16 residues long. CDR1 and CDR2 from the germline V gene are DFQATT and SNEGSKA (reference sequence).

This clonotype was detected only a few times. The rearrangement uses TRBV30 and TRBJ2-2; D possibly corresponds to TRBD2 (5 bases). The CDR3 has 12 amino acids. The germline V and J ends were trimmed by 4 bases and 6 bases, with 9 bases remaining between them. Germline V gene lookup returns CDR1 GTSNPN and CDR2 SVGIG (reference sequence). As DNA, the CDR3 is TGTGCCTGGACGGCGGGCGCCGGGGAGCTGTTTTTT. The encoded protein is CAWTAGAGELFF.

CDR3 region: CASREGGGNGYTF. The DNA for the CDR3 is TGTGCCAGCAGGGAGGGGGGGGGCAATGGCTACACCTTC. This chain connects TRBV12-3 or TRBV12-4 to TRBJ1-2; tentative D call: TRBD1 (6 bases). V shed 6 bases and J shed 6 bases, with 14 bases lying between them. The CDR3 runs to 13 residues.

This clonotype was recorded at least ten times. The CDR3 DNA is TGTGCCAGCAGACAGGGGGGGGAGACCCAGTACTTC. Its protein product is CASRQGGETQYF. This chain links TRBV2 with TRBJ2-5; tentative D call: TRBD1 (8 bases). The germline V gene encodes CDR1 SNHLY and CDR2 FYNNEI. The CDR3 loop spans 12 amino acids. The ends were cut back, 6 bases at V and 5 bases at J, with 10 bases in the middle.

The genes are TRBV11-2 and TRBJ2-3; 10 bases map to TRBD1. Looked up from germline, CDR1 is SGHAT and CDR2 is FQNNGV. The CDR3 loop spans 16 amino acids. V lost 5 bases, J lost 4 bases, and 9 bases stayed unmatched. The CDR3 nucleotides are TGTGCCAGCAGCGCCCCGGCAGGACAGGGGGCAGATACGCAGTATTTT. Its protein is CASSAPAGQGADTQYF.

Concerning this clonotype itself: At one end, the junction sequence differs from germline, possibly due to a read error. The chain is built from TRBV20-1 and TRBJ2-7; tentative D call: TRBD1 (6 bases). This CDR3 comprises 13 residues. The germline CDR1 and CDR2 sequences are DFQATT and SNEGSKA (reference sequence). CDR3 sequence reads: CSAYRDNSYEQCF. CDR3 sequence (DNA): TGCAGTGCTTACCGGGACAACTCCTACGAGCAGTGCTTC.

CDR3 DNA: TGCAGCGTGATCGGGCGGATGAACACTGAAGCTTTCTTT. It encodes CSVIGRMNTEAFF. V gene TRBV29-1 combines with J gene TRBJ1-1; no firm D call. The CDR3 contains 13 residues. V lost 6 bases and J 0 bases, leaving 11 bases between the germline ends. Germline V gene lookup returns CDR1 SQVTM and CDR2 ANQGSEA. Full variable domain (rest looked up from reference TRBV29-1 and TRBJ1-1): SAVISQKPSRDICQRGTSLTIQCQVDSQVTMMFWYRQQPGQSLTLIATANQGSEATYESGFVIDKFPISRPNLTFSTLTVSNMSPEDSSIYLCSVIGRMNTEAFFGQGTRLTVV.

The table lists this clonotype with a few counts. The V call is TRBV28, the J call TRBJ2-7; D is unresolved. CDR3 length: 16 residues. Per the germline V gene, CDR1 is MDHEN and CDR2 is SYDVKM. V was cut by 6 bases and J by 0 bases, with 18 bases left in between. The CDR3 sequence: CASSSLAAISSYEQYF. CDR3 nucleotides: TGTGCCAGCAGCTCGCTGGCGGCAATTAGCTCCTACGAGCAGTACTTC. The full variable domain, rest sourced from reference TRBV28 and TRBJ2-7, is DVKVTQSSRYLVKRTGEKVFLECVQDMDHENMFWYRQDPGLGLRLIYFSYDVKMKEKGDIPEGYSVSREKKERFSLILESASTNQTSMYLCASSSLAAISSYEQYFGPGTRLTVT.

The chain couples TRBV7-3 to TRBJ2-1; weak D call: TRBD2 (5 bases). V dropped 5 bases and J dropped 9 bases, with 14 bases sitting between them. The CDR3 is 13 amino acids. The germline V gene encodes CDR1 SGHTA and CDR2 FQGTGA. The CDR3 sequence: CASSPASKGEQFF. The DNA of the CDR3 is TGTGCCAGCAGCCCCGCTAGCAAGGGTGAGCAGTTCTTC.